This T cell receptor (beta chain) derives from a study of T-cell reconstitution after alpha-beta-depleted transplantation in children. This clonotype was counted many times. The CDR3 extends over 14 amino acids. Trimming removed 6 bases at V and 5 bases at J, with 16 bases between. Germline loops: CDR1 MNHEY, CDR2 SMNVEV (reference sequence). TCRbeta library construction was performed incorporating unique molecular identifiers. TCRdb redid the calling of the PCR reads with MiXCR, one entry per CDR3 protein. There are fewer than 350,000 distinct CDR3 sequences in the sample; about 9.4% occur only once, and just under 7.5% lies in the top ten.

The sequence came from a boy under two years old with acute myeloid leukemia, due to receive a stem cell transplant. The chain joins TRBV27 to TRBJ1-1, with D possibly TRBD1 on 6 matching bases. This material consisted of PBMCs, taken before TCRalphabeta/CD19-depleted stem cell transplant. CDR3 in DNA: TGTGCCAGCAGCCCCGAGGGGGTGGGGACTGAAGCTTTCTTT. Protein: CASSPEGVGTEAFF.